The sequence of this T cell receptor beta chain was determined in a study of T cells after yellow fever vaccination. Findings of the study overall: One caveat is that FACS-sorted repertoires could contain abundant clonotypes contaminating from the bulk population.

In TCRdb, the 5' RACE reads were re-called with MiXCR into one record per CDR3 protein. The table records 300,000 to 400,000 distinct CDR3 sequences, roughly 8.7% of them present only once. This clonotype was seen at least ten times. What it binds is not known. The V gene end was trimmed by 5 bases and the J gene end by 10 bases; junction bases not matched to a gene: 4. CDR1 and CDR2 (germline): LGHDT, YNNKEL (reference sequence). The CDR3 loop spans 12 amino acids. The rearrangement joins TRBV3-1 to TRBJ2-1, with 8 bases fitting TRBD1. This receptor was identified in a man younger than 35 who received the YFV17D yellow fever vaccine. The specimen comprised PBMCs, sampled on the day of the first yellow fever vaccination. The CDR3 coding sequence is TGTGCCAGCAGCTCAGGGGGCCGGGAGCAGTTCTTC. It is translated as CASSSGGREQFF.